This passage covers 21 T cell receptor beta chains from one sample sequenced in a study of CD8+CD57+ T cells in acquired aplastic anemia. Investigators profiled TCR beta VDJ and CDR3 from genomic DNA template. TCRdb re-derived calls from the reads in MiXCR, one entry per CDR3 protein. The sample lists approximately 190,000 distinct CDR3 sequences, approximately 50% seen once, with around 8.8% in the top ten. Sequencing was done on patients that had shown CD8+CD57+ cell expansion by flow cytometry. The source material was sorted CD4+, CD8+, or CD8+CD57+ T cells (not recorded which) from PBMCs. The receptors stem from a human donor with aplastic anemia.

V usage is TRBV6-5 and J usage is TRBJ2-7, with D possibly being TRBD1 (6 bases). The CDR3 length is 15 residues. Trimming shortened V by 3 bases and J by 2 bases, and 14 bases separated the two germline ends. Germline CDR1 reads MNHEY; CDR2 reads SVGAGI. The chain's CDR3 is CASSYTGPNPYEQYF. The CDR3, as DNA: TGTGCCAGCAGTTATACAGGGCCTAACCCCTACGAGCAGTACTTC.

This clonotype came up a few times. The genes are TRBV12-5 and TRBJ1-1, with D perhaps TRBD1 (6 bases). V was cut by 6 bases and J by 0 bases, with 14 bases left in between. Germline V gene data show CDR1 as LGHNT and CDR2 as FRNRAP. The CDR3 is made up of 15 amino acids. CDR3 in amino acids: CASGSRGGLNTEAFF. In nucleotides, the CDR3 is TGTGCTAGTGGCTCCCGGGGGGGCCTGAACACTGAAGCTTTCTTT.

In this sample, this clonotype turned up once. V usage is TRBV29-1 and J usage is TRBJ2-5; TRBD2 is a possible D gene (6 bases). Trimming shortened V by 6 bases and J by 4 bases, and 18 bases separated the two germline ends. Germline V gene sequence: CDR1 SQVTM, CDR2 ANQGSEA. The CDR3 runs 14 residues. In nucleotides, the CDR3 is TGCAGCGTCAAGGCTAGCGTGTATCGAGAGACCCAGTACTTC. Amino acid sequence: CSVKASVYRETQYF. The entire variable domain, with the rest obtained from reference TRBV29-1 and TRBJ2-5, is as follows: SAVISQKPSRDICQRGTSLTIQCQVDSQVTMMFWYRQQPGQSLTLIATANQGSEATYESGFVIDKFPISRPNLTFSTLTVSNMSPEDSSIYLCSVKASVYRETQYFGPGTRLLVL.

The chain couples TRBV29-1 to TRBJ2-1; D is possibly TRBD2 (5 bases). Germline-derived CDR1 and CDR2 are SQVTM and ANQGSEA. Deletions cut 7 bases from V and 7 bases from J, with 8 bases between. This CDR3 is built from 10 residues. In DNA, the CDR3 is TGCAGCGCCGAGCGGAATGAGCAGTTCTTC. Encoded protein: CSAERNEQFF.

The V and J genes are TRBV19 and TRBJ2-3, with 11 bases aligning to TRBD1. The junction had 6 bases not matched to a gene; V was cut back by 5 bases and J by 5 bases. The germline CDR1 and CDR2 sequences are LNHDA and SQIVND (reference sequence). The CDR3 contains 15 residues. The DNA of the CDR3 is TGTGCCAGTAGTGAGGACAGGGGGCCGATAGATACGCAGTATTTT. Protein product: CASSEDRGPIDTQYF.

The rearrangement links TRBV12-3 or TRBV12-4 to TRBJ2-3; D gene uncertain. This CDR3 comprises 15 residues. The germline V and J ends were trimmed by 6 bases and 4 bases, with 17 bases remaining between them. The CDR3 sequence: CASRESGRGADTQYF. For the CDR3, the DNA is TGTGCCAGCAGGGAGTCCGGGCGAGGCGCAGATACGCAGTATTTT.

The gene calls are TRBV25-1 and TRBJ1-6; 7 bases are shared with TRBD1. The germline gives CDR1 MGHDK, CDR2 SYGVNS. J was trimmed by 8 bases and V by 6 bases; bases with no gene match: 7. CDR3 size: 14 residues. The chain's CDR3 is CASSSGTDYSPLHF. The CDR3, as DNA: TGTGCCAGCAGCTCCGGGACAGATTATTCACCCCTCCACTTT.

To note about this clonotype: Just one base apart from a much larger clone, this may be a read error. The chain recombines TRBV6-1 with TRBJ2-7; the match to TRBD1 covers 7 bases. V lost 6 bases and J lost 9; bases outside the gene matches: 8. The CDR3 has 12 residues. CDR1 and CDR2 (germline): MNHNS, SASEGT. The chain's CDR3 is CASSRQGGGQYF. CDR3 DNA: TGTGCCAGCAGCAGACAGGGTGGCGGGCAGTACTTC.

Comment on this clonotype: Without the conserved terminal phenylalanine or tryptophan, this CDR3 likely stems from a read error. The chain uses TRBV2 and TRBJ1-1; perhaps TRBD1 as D (5 bases). The CDR3 totals 14 residues. The V end was cut by 6 bases, the J end by 1 base, with 12 bases between. CDR1 is SNHLY, CDR2 FYNNEI, per germline. The CDR3 region is CASSPQGPNTEAFL. CDR3 sequence (DNA): TGTGCCAGCAGCCCTCAGGGCCCGAACACTGAAGCTTTCTTA.

This chain connects TRBV25-1 to TRBJ1-6; a possible D gene is TRBD1 (5 bases). V was clipped by 1 base and J by 9 bases, with 16 bases between them. Germline loops: CDR1 MGHDK, CDR2 SYGVNS. The CDR3 extends over 16 amino acids. The CDR3 coding sequence is TGTGCCAGCAGTGAATTTTTGACAGATACGGGTTCACCCCTCCACTTT. It encodes CASSEFLTDTGSPLHF.

This clonotype has ten or more counts. This rearrangement joins TRBV7-2 to TRBJ2-7; D is unresolved. Trimming took off 1 base at V and 6 bases at J, with 13 bases between the two ends. This CDR3 comprises 14 residues. Germline V gene data show CDR1 as SGHTA and CDR2 as FQGNSA. The CDR3 loop is CASSLVLLPGEQYF. The CDR3 DNA reads as TGTGCCAGCAGCTTAGTGCTACTCCCAGGCGAGCAGTACTTC. Full variable domain (rest looked up from reference TRBV7-2 and TRBJ2-7): GAGVSQSPSNKVTEKGKDVELRCDPISGHTALYWYRQSLGQGLEFLIYFQGNSAPDKSGLPSDRFSAERTGGSVSTLTIQRTQQEDSAVYLCASSLVLLPGEQYFGPGTRLTVT.

The chain employs TRBV25-1 and TRBJ2-3; weak D call: TRBD1 (5 bases). The germline V gene encodes CDR1 MGHDK and CDR2 SYGVNS. This CDR3 is built from 14 residues. Deletions cut 1 base from V and 9 bases from J, with 14 bases between. DNA of the CDR3: TGTGCCAGCAGTGAATTGGTTCAGGGTGAGACGCAGTATTTT. Amino acid sequence: CASSELVQGETQYF.

The gene calls are TRBV13 and TRBJ2-2; 10 bases are a match to TRBD1. The CDR3 is made up of 16 amino acids. CDR1 and CDR2 from the germline V gene are PRHDT and FYEKMQ (reference sequence). V dropped 1 base and J dropped 7; count of bases not matched to a gene: 6. CDR3 protein: CASSLARQGAVGELFF. The CDR3 DNA sequence: TGTGCCAGCAGCTTAGCCCGACAGGGGGCGGTCGGGGAGCTGTTTTTT. Together with reference TRBV13 and TRBJ2-2, the CDR3 gives the full variable domain: AAGVIQSPRHLIKEKRETATLKCYPIPRHDTVYWYQQGPGQDPQFLISFYEKMQSDKGSIPDRFSAQQFSDYHSELNMSSLELGDSALYFCASSLARQGAVGELFFGEGSRLTVL.

In regard to this clonotype: This may stem from a read error, because a much larger clone lies one nucleotide away. V and J are TRBV24-1 and TRBJ2-7; D gene uncertain. Germline V gives CDR1 KGHDR, CDR2 SFDVKD. Trimming pared 6 bases from V and 0 bases from J, leaving 20 bases between. CDR3 length: 17 amino acids. The CDR3 here is CATSYGPGVSYSYEQYF. As DNA, the CDR3 is TGTGCCACCAGTTATGGACCTGGGGTATCCTACTCCTACGAGCAGTACTTC.

This clonotype was counted between two and nine times. The chain employs TRBV2 and TRBJ2-7; 12 bases fit TRBD1. CDR3 length: 15 residues. From germline, CDR1 is SNHLY and CDR2 FYNNEI. Trimming at V came to 9 bases and at J to 4 bases, leaving 10 bases not matched to a gene. CDR3 DNA sequence: TGTGCCAGTAGTTTCTCGGGACAGGGGGCTTACGAGCAGTACTTC. Protein product: CASSFSGQGAYEQYF.

V gene TRBV7-8 combines with J gene TRBJ2-5, with D possibly TRBD2 on 5 matching bases. The V end lost 9 bases, the J end lost 7 bases, and 15 bases lay between the germline ends. The CDR3 is made up of 12 amino acids. Germline values: CDR1 SGHVS, CDR2 FQNEAQ. The CDR3 loop reads CASDSGRGTQYF. CDR3 sequence (DNA): TGTGCCAGTGATTCCGGCCGGGGGACCCAGTACTTC.

This clonotype appeared once. A junction end diverges from the germline sequence, so it may reflect a read error. The chain recombines TRBV2 with TRBJ2-5, with a tentative D call TRBD2 (5 bases). The CDR3 loop spans 13 amino acids. Germline CDR1 SNHLY, CDR2 FYNNEI. CDR3 sequence reads: CATSDSAGETQYF. CDR3 nucleotides: TGTGCCACCAGTGACTCGGCGGGAGAGACCCAGTACTTC.

This clonotype came up many times. The V call is TRBV5-5, the J call TRBJ2-3, with 7 bases identical to TRBD2. The trim removed 8 bases at V and 3 bases at J, leaving 9 bases unmatched. This CDR3 is built from 14 residues. The V gene's germline CDR1 is SGHKS and CDR2 YYEKEE (reference sequence). Written as DNA, the CDR3 is TGTGCCAGTTCAAGCGGGAAACTTACAGATACGCAGTATTTT. It encodes CASSSGKLTDTQYF.

J is TRBJ2-4 and V is TRBV7-8, with TRBD2 matching over 7 bases. The junction had 6 bases not matched to a gene; V was cut back by 4 bases and J by 0 bases. This CDR3 is built from 16 residues. Germline V CDR1 and CDR2: SGHVS, FQNEAQ. CDR3 sequence: CASSSGTMLAKNIQYF. The CDR3 DNA is TGTGCCAGCAGCTCTGGGACTATGTTAGCCAAAAACATTCAGTACTTC.

The chain uses TRBV13 and TRBJ2-3, with 10 bases identical to TRBD2. This CDR3 region has 18 residues. Germline CDR1 is PRHDT and CDR2 is FYEKMQ (reference sequence). V lost 1 base to trimming and J lost 0 bases; unmatched junction nucleotides: 7. In nucleotides, the CDR3 is TGTGCCAGCAGCTTAGATACGGCTAGCGGGGGAAGCACAGATACGCAGTATTTT. Protein sequence: CASSLDTASGGSTDTQYF. The variable domain in full, completed from reference TRBV13 and TRBJ2-3, reads AAGVIQSPRHLIKEKRETATLKCYPIPRHDTVYWYQQGPGQDPQFLISFYEKMQSDKGSIPDRFSAQQFSDYHSELNMSSLELGDSALYFCASSLDTASGGSTDTQYFGPGTRLTVL.

The chain uses TRBV2 and TRBJ2-1; D gene unclear. This CDR3 region has 15 residues. V lost 1 base and J 0 bases, leaving 7 bases between the germline ends. Per germline, CDR1 SNHLY and CDR2 FYNNEI. In DNA form, the CDR3 reads TGTGCCAGCAGTGAAGTCCGCAGCTCCTACAATGAGCAGTTCTTC. This codes for CASSEVRSSYNEQFF.